These 31 T cell receptor beta chains share one sample of origin, sequenced in a study of a mutant IDH1 vaccine in newly diagnosed glioma. The time point is: baseline, week 1 (first vaccination visit). The treatment here: pre-vaccination baseline after standard-of-care therapy. Repertoires were generated with immunoSEQ multiplex PCR, while TCRdb's copy carries only in-frame clones and drops some. Altogether some 56,000 clones are present, 91% being singletons, with the ten largest covering roughly 2.5%. The sample here was PBMCs, taken from a glioma patient treated with radiotherapy, temozolomide or both. The origin of the receptors is a man between 50 and 59 years old with glioma.

The chain couples TRBV28 to TRBJ2-3, with D perhaps matching TRBD1 (5 bases). The length of the CDR3 is 17 residues. V dropped 1 base and J dropped 7 bases, with 21 bases sitting between them. The germline gives CDR1 MDHEN, CDR2 SYDVKM. Here the CDR3 reads CASSLFTGVAFGYTQYF. DNA of the CDR3: TGTGCCAGCAGTTTATTTACAGGTGTAGCATTTGGCTATACGCAGTATTTT.

This chain uses TRBV4-1 with TRBJ2-1; D is possibly TRBD2 (5 bases). The CDR3 contains 16 residues. CDR1 is MGHRA, CDR2 YSYEKL, per germline. The V gene lost 1 base and the J gene lost 4 bases, with 14 bases spanning the gap. The CDR3 DNA follows: TGCGCCAGCAGCCAAGCGGGGATCCCAGGATACAATGAGCAGTTCTTC. Its protein product is CASSQAGIPGYNEQFF.

The chain employs TRBV13 and TRBJ2-1, with D uncertain. This CDR3 is 12 amino acids long. V lost 5 bases and J lost 10, with 12 bases in between. CDR1 is PRHDT, CDR2 FYEKMQ, per germline (reference sequence). The CDR3 loop reads CASSRNRREQFF. The CDR3 nucleotides read TGTGCCAGCAGCCGTAATAGGCGGGAGCAGTTCTTC.

The chain is built from TRBV10-3 and TRBJ1-2, with TRBD1 matching over 8 bases. Germline assignment: CDR1 ENHRY and CDR2 SYGVKD. This CDR3 is built from 14 residues. V shed 0 bases, J shed 8 bases, and the junction held 5 bases outside the gene matches. CDR3 protein: CAISESGQGGGYTF. CDR3 in DNA: TGTGCCATCAGTGAGTCAGGACAGGGAGGAGGCTACACCTTC.

The chain joins TRBV29-1 to TRBJ1-2, with a weak D call TRBD1 (5 bases). Germline lookup yields CDR1 SQVTM and CDR2 ANQGSEA. V dropped 6 bases and J dropped 5 bases, with 22 bases sitting between them. This CDR3 has 15 amino acids. The CDR3 bases are TGCAGCGTCCAAACATCCGGGACGGGAACGTATGGCTACACCTTC. This codes for CSVQTSGTGTYGYTF.

The V and J genes are TRBV14 and TRBJ2-1, with TRBD2 as a possible D gene (5 bases). The CDR3 has 17 amino acids. The ends were cut back, 4 bases at V and 0 bases at J, with 16 bases in the middle. Germline V gives CDR1 SGHDN, CDR2 FVKESK. CDR3 residues: CASSRPLAGGSYNEQFF. CDR3 DNA sequence: TGTGCCAGCAGCCGTCCTCTGGCCGGAGGCTCCTACAATGAGCAGTTCTTC.

The chain joins TRBV11-3 to TRBJ1-1; D is undetermined. The CDR3 has 13 amino acids. Germline CDR1 reads SGHNT; CDR2 reads YENEEA. Trimming left V 2 bases short and J 5 bases short, with 9 bases between. The CDR3 sequence: CASSLTARTEAFF. As DNA, the CDR3 is TGTGCCAGCAGCTTAACGGCGAGAACTGAAGCTTTCTTT.

This clone was detected a few times. The chain has TRBV21-1 and TRBJ1-2; the table's D gene call, TRBD1, was not cross checked with the DNA. TRBV21-1 is recorded as a pseudogene. This CDR3 contains 13 residues. This CDR3 is CASTISDSYGYTF. The CDR3 region has the DNA TGTGCCAGCACCATATCGGACAGTTATGGCTACACCTTC.

The rearrangement links TRBV4-1 to TRBJ2-1; D is unclear. Trimming took 1 base from V and 4 from J, leaving 2 bases between them. From germline, CDR1 is MGHRA and CDR2 YSYEKL. The CDR3 is made up of 12 amino acids. CDR3 sequence: CASSQGYNEQFF. For the CDR3, the DNA is TGCGCCAGCAGCCAAGGGTACAATGAGCAGTTCTTC.

This clone was recorded once. The chain is built from TRBV2 and TRBJ2-2; 8 bases align to TRBD1. Per germline, CDR1 SNHLY and CDR2 FYNNEI. Trimming at V came to 7 bases and at J to 5 bases, leaving 9 bases not matched to a gene. The CDR3 contains 15 residues. The CDR3: CASTAGQGRTGELFF. CDR3 sequence (DNA): TGTGCCAGCACCGCTGGACAGGGTAGAACCGGGGAGCTGTTTTTT.

The V call is TRBV5-1, the J call TRBJ2-3; D possibly corresponds to TRBD1 (5 bases). Germline loops: CDR1 SGHRS, CDR2 YFSETQ. The CDR3 length is 15 residues. Trimming took 0 bases from V and 4 from J, leaving 12 bases between them. This CDR3 is CASSLAQTASDTQYF. The CDR3 bases are TGCGCCAGCAGCTTGGCACAGACAGCCTCAGATACGCAGTATTTT.

The chain is built from TRBV6-1 and TRBJ1-1, with a possible D match to TRBD1 (5 bases). CDR3 length equals 15 residues. Germline CDR1 MNHNS, CDR2 SASEGT. V was clipped by 1 base and J by 5 bases, with 14 bases between them. The CDR3 region has the DNA TGTGCCAGCAGTGAAGAGGCAGGCCGGGGGACTGAAGCTTTCTTT. Its protein is CASSEEAGRGTEAFF.

V usage is TRBV11-2 and J usage is TRBJ1-1; TRBD1 is a possible D gene (5 bases). The CDR3 is made up of 12 amino acids. Germline V gives CDR1 SGHAT, CDR2 FQNNGV. Trimming left V 1 base short and J 8 bases short, with 8 bases between. The CDR3 DNA sequence: TGTGCCAGCAGCTTAGGAGGGGTCGAAGCTTTCTTT. This encodes CASSLGGVEAFF.

V is TRBV4-3 and J is TRBJ1-6, with TRBD1 identical over 10 bases. Looked up from germline, CDR1 is LGHNA and CDR2 is YSLEER. J was trimmed by 9 bases and V by 0 bases; bases with no gene match: 11. This CDR3 has 18 residues. The CDR3 DNA is TGCGCCAGCAGCCAAGATCCTTCGGGACAGGGGATTGCTTCACCCCTCCACTTT. As protein: CASSQDPSGQGIASPLHF.

J is TRBJ1-3 and V is TRBV5-1; unclear D gene. CDR3 length: 14 residues. Per the germline V gene, CDR1 is SGHRS and CDR2 is YFSETQ. The germline V and J ends were trimmed by 4 bases and 0 bases, with 8 bases remaining between them. This CDR3 is CASSLTRSGNTIYF. CDR3 DNA sequence: TGCGCCAGCAGCCTGACACGCTCTGGAAACACCATATATTTT.

The genes are TRBV11-1 and TRBJ1-5; D possibly corresponds to TRBD1 (5 bases). The germline V gene encodes CDR1 SGHAT and CDR2 FQDESV (reference sequence). Trimming removed 2 bases at V and 2 bases at J, with 13 bases between. This CDR3 contains 16 residues. The CDR3 DNA is TGTGCCAGCAGCTTAAAGAGGGGAGACGGCAATCAGCCCCAGCATTTT. Translated: CASSLKRGDGNQPQHF.

The rearrangement uses TRBV11-2 and TRBJ2-2, with D unclear. This CDR3 comprises 15 residues. With 5 bases removed from V and 1 base from J, the gap between germline ends came to 11 bases. From germline, CDR1 is SGHAT and CDR2 FQNNGV. The CDR3 DNA is TGTGCCAGCAGCCCGGCATGGGTGAACACCGGGGAGCTGTTTTTT. As protein: CASSPAWVNTGELFF.

This chain connects TRBV5-1 to TRBJ2-7, with 9 bases lining up with TRBD2. This CDR3 has 15 amino acids. V shed 0 bases, J shed 4 bases, and the junction held 5 bases outside the gene matches. Germline CDR1 reads SGHRS; CDR2 reads YFSETQ. The CDR3 DNA sequence: TGCGCCAGCAGCTTGGGGGCGGGAGGGCCGTACGAGCAGTACTTC. Translation gives CASSLGAGGPYEQYF.

V and J are TRBV19 and TRBJ1-5; D remains ambiguous. Germline V gene data show CDR1 as LNHDA and CDR2 as SQIVND (reference sequence). V was shortened by 3 bases and J by 2 bases, with 14 bases between the two germline ends. The CDR3 covers 16 residues. The CDR3: CASSIDRSRGNQPQHF. CDR3 nucleotide sequence: TGTGCCAGTAGTATCGATCGGTCGCGAGGCAATCAGCCCCAGCATTTT.

This chain joins TRBV9 and TRBJ2-6; no clear D. With 4 bases removed from V and 2 bases from J, the gap between germline ends came to 4 bases. The germline gives CDR1 SGDLS, CDR2 YYNGEE. The CDR3 has 13 residues. The CDR3 is CASSLPGANVLTF. The DNA for the CDR3 is TGTGCCAGCAGCCTCCCTGGGGCCAACGTCCTGACTTTC.

This chain uses TRBV4-1 with TRBJ1-1; 8 bases map to TRBD1. Germline CDR1 and CDR2: MGHRA and YSYEKL. The CDR3 spans 15 residues. V dropped 4 bases and J dropped 0; count of bases not matched to a gene: 4. CDR3 residues: CASSPVTGVNTEAFF. The CDR3 nucleotides read TGCGCCAGCAGCCCCGTGACAGGGGTGAACACTGAAGCTTTCTTT.

The chain has TRBV9 and TRBJ1-1; D might be TRBD1 (5 bases). Germline V lookup: CDR1 SGDLS, CDR2 YYNGEE. Trimming removed 7 bases from V and 5 bases from J, with 15 bases in between. The CDR3 extends over 13 amino acids. The CDR3 nucleotides read TGTGCCAGCGACGGGGGGGGTGGAACTGAAGCTTTCTTT. Its translation: CASDGGGGTEAFF.

The chain joins TRBV4-3 to TRBJ2-1; 8 nucleotides line up with TRBD2. The germline CDR1 and CDR2 sequences are LGHNA and YSLEER. The CDR3 loop spans 17 amino acids. V lost 1 base, J lost 1 base, and 6 bases stayed unmatched. The CDR3 loop is CASSQGTGGGSYNEQFF. CDR3 bases: TGCGCCAGCAGCCAAGGTACAGGCGGGGGGTCCTACAATGAGCAGTTCTTC.

The gene calls are TRBV10-3 and TRBJ2-1, with TRBD2 matching over 12 bases. Germline V gives CDR1 ENHRY, CDR2 SYGVKD. The CDR3 contains 15 residues. Germline trimming cut 9 bases from V and 4 bases from J; bases unmatched to any gene: 7. For the CDR3, the DNA is TGTGCCATTATGAGCGGGACTAGCGGGTACAATGAGCAGTTCTTC. Its protein product is CAIMSGTSGYNEQFF.

The rearrangement links TRBV25-1 to TRBJ1-2, with D possibly being TRBD1 (5 bases). CDR1 is MGHDK, CDR2 SYGVNS, per germline. The V and J ends lost 5 bases and 2 bases respectively, with 15 bases between them. The CDR3 runs 15 residues. DNA for the CDR3: TGTGCCAGCAGTTCCGAGGGACGGAAAAACTATGGCTACACCTTC. It specifies CASSSEGRKNYGYTF.

The J gene is TRBJ2-4, the V gene TRBV25-1; D uncertain. The V end lost 5 bases, the J end lost 2 bases, and 10 bases lay between the germline ends. Germline CDR1 MGHDK, CDR2 SYGVNS. This CDR3 spans 14 amino acids. Written as DNA, the CDR3 is TGTGCCAGCAGTTATGACGGTACCAAAAACATTCAGTACTTC. Protein sequence: CASSYDGTKNIQYF.

The chain recombines TRBV18 with TRBJ1-1; D is undetermined. Germline CDR1 reads KGHSH; CDR2 reads LQKENI. Deletions cut 2 bases from V and 1 base from J, with 5 bases between. The CDR3 totals 13 residues. The CDR3 sequence is CASSPGANTEAFF. DNA of the CDR3: TGTGCCAGCTCACCAGGAGCGAACACTGAAGCTTTCTTT.

This clone was found a few times. This chain uses TRBV6-6 with TRBJ2-1, with TRBD1 as a possible D gene (5 bases). This CDR3 is 14 amino acids long. In germline, CDR1 is MNHNY, CDR2 SVGAGI (reference sequence). V was pared by 6 bases and J by 6 bases, with 15 bases between. CDR3 protein: CASSPSDRSNEQFF. For the CDR3, the DNA is TGTGCCAGCAGCCCCTCTGACAGAAGCAATGAGCAGTTCTTC.

This chain uses TRBV15 with TRBJ2-7; a possible D gene is TRBD2 (7 bases). V lost 0 bases and J 2 bases, leaving 8 bases between the germline ends. The CDR3 has 14 residues. The germline gives CDR1 LNHNV, CDR2 YYDKDF (reference sequence). The CDR3, as DNA: TGTGCCACCAGCAGAGACGGGGGGCCCTACGAGCAGTACTTC. Its protein is CATSRDGGPYEQYF.

This chain links TRBV23-1 with TRBJ1-4; D unresolved. TRBV23-1 is identified as an open reading frame with a role that is uncertain. CDR3 size: 16 residues. V was shortened by 0 bases and J by 0 bases, with 8 bases between the two germline ends. The CDR3 sequence: CASSQSQAPTNEKLFF. In nucleotides, the CDR3 is TGCGCCAGCAGTCAATCGCAAGCCCCAACTAATGAAAAACTGTTTTTT.

The rearrangement uses TRBV5-1 and TRBJ2-5; D is uncertain. V gave up 1 base and J gave up 2 bases, with 12 bases separating them. Germline values: CDR1 SGHRS, CDR2 YFSETQ. CDR3 size: 15 residues. The DNA for the CDR3 is TGCGCCAGCAGCTTGCTTAGCCACGAGCAAGAGACCCAGTACTTC. It codes for CASSLLSHEQETQYF. Supplemented by reference TRBV5-1 and TRBJ2-5, the full variable domain reads KAGVTQTPRYLIKTRGQQVTLSCSPISGHRSVSWYQQTPGQGLQFLFEYFSETQRNKGNFPGRFSGRQFSNSRSEMNVSTLELGDSALYLCASSLLSHEQETQYFGPGTRLLVL.